Below, 13 T cell receptor beta chains from the same sample are listed, as sequenced in a study of blood T cell repertoires in COVID-19 (dated by TCRdb to the early 2020s). Library preparation employed the immunoSEQ multiplex PCR assay. What TCRdb holds here is the immuneACCESS table cut down to in-frame rearrangements. Part of the clones is not present; checked against another copy, under half of the missing clones reflect an unresolved V gene, and the others are unexplained. For this sample the table gives around 250,000 clones, of which more than 65% were detected only once. The ten biggest clones cover less than 4% of the sample. The source material was peripheral blood. These receptors were taken from a woman between 18 and 30 years old with acute or convalescent COVID-19.

J is TRBJ2-3 and V is TRBV28, with D uncertain. This CDR3 has 12 residues. Trimming shortened V by 1 base and J by 4 bases, and 3 bases separated the two germline ends. Per germline, CDR1 MDHEN and CDR2 SYDVKM. In DNA, the CDR3 is TGTGCCAGCAGTTTATTCGCAGATACGCAGTATTTT. This encodes CASSLFADTQYF.

The chain carries TRBV11-2 and TRBJ1-2; D perhaps matches TRBD1 (6 bases). In germline, CDR1 is SGHAT, CDR2 FQNNGV. The CDR3 spans 13 residues. Trimming left V 5 bases short and J 4 bases short, with 11 bases between. The CDR3, as DNA: TGTGCCAGCAGCCCGGCCAGGGGCTATGGCTACACCTTC. Amino acids: CASSPARGYGYTF.

This clone was counted once. The V call is TRBV7-6, the J call TRBJ1-4; 9 bases align to TRBD1. The junction had 12 bases not matched to a gene; V was cut back by 5 bases and J by 8 bases. Germline-derived CDR1 and CDR2 are SGHVS and FNYEAQ. This CDR3 is 16 amino acids long. The CDR3 bases are TGTGCCAGCAGCCTCGGGACAGGGAATGGGTGGGAAAAACTGTTTTTT. Encoded protein: CASSLGTGNGWEKLFF.

The rearrangement joins TRBV27 to TRBJ1-2, with 8 bases matching TRBD1. Germline CDR1 reads MNHEY; CDR2 reads SMNVEV (reference sequence). The CDR3 extends over 15 amino acids. V was pared by 1 base and J by 4 bases, with 5 bases of the junction left unmatched. The CDR3 here is CASSLYRTGFYGYTF. CDR3 DNA: TGTGCCAGCAGTTTATACAGGACAGGGTTCTATGGCTACACCTTC.

The chain is built from TRBV2 and TRBJ1-4; 9 nucleotides match TRBD1. J gave up 4 bases and V 1 base, and 10 bases lay outside the gene matches. CDR3 length: 18 amino acids. Germline V gives CDR1 SNHLY, CDR2 FYNNEI. CDR3 protein: CASSEGQSGQGINEKLFF. The CDR3 nucleotides read TGTGCCAGCAGTGAAGGCCAGTCTGGACAGGGGATTAATGAAAAACTGTTTTTT.

The chain employs TRBV9 and TRBJ1-2; D is undetermined. Germline assignment: CDR1 SGDLS and CDR2 YYNGEE. The CDR3 loop spans 12 amino acids. V lost 3 bases to trimming and J lost 4 bases, with 7 bases between them. CDR3 residues: CASSGDSYGYTF. CDR3 bases: TGTGCCAGCAGCGGTGACTCCTATGGCTACACCTTC.

The V and J genes are TRBV30 and TRBJ1-3; no definite D call. The CDR3 is 11 residues long. The V end was cut by 4 bases, the J end by 2 bases, with 3 bases between. Germline CDR1 GTSNPN, CDR2 SVGIG (reference sequence). Written as DNA, the CDR3 is TGTGCCTGGACCACTGGAAACACCATATATTTT. This gives the protein CAWTTGNTIYF.

Worth noting for this clone: Other DNA sequences in the same sample also yield this CDR3. This chain joins TRBV30 and TRBJ1-1; a possible D gene is TRBD1 (6 bases). Trimming shortened V by 3 bases and J by 1 base, and 9 bases separated the two germline ends. The CDR3 runs 13 residues. Germline V CDR1 and CDR2: GTSNPN, SVGIG (reference sequence). DNA of the CDR3: TGTGCCTGGAGCCCGGGACAGAACACTGAAGCTTTCTTT. Translation gives CAWSPGQNTEAFF.

This sequence joins TRBV15 and TRBJ1-4; TRBD1 might be the D (6 bases). Per the germline V gene, CDR1 is LNHNV and CDR2 is YYDKDF (reference sequence). CDR3 length: 20 amino acids. V was clipped by 3 bases and J by 5 bases, with 28 bases between them. The CDR3 loop is CATSRGRGAVRTKTNEKLFF. Written as DNA, the CDR3 is TGTGCCACCAGCAGGGGGAGGGGGGCTGTAAGGACTAAGACCAATGAAAAACTGTTTTTT.

The rearrangement joins TRBV10-1 to TRBJ1-2; TRBD1 matches at 9 bases. Germline CDR1 reads WNHNN; CDR2 reads SYGVQD (reference sequence). There are 17 residues in the CDR3. Unmatched junction bases numbered 7, after V lost 2 bases and J lost 0 bases. The CDR3 DNA reads TGCGCCAGCAGTGAGACCGCCGGACAGGGGTCTAACTATGGCTACACCTTC. It specifies CASSETAGQGSNYGYTF.

Here the CDR3 DNA reads TGTGCCAGCAGTTACGGTGGCGGAGCCACAGATACGCAGTATTTT. Encoded protein: CASSYGGGATDTQYF. The genes are TRBV6-5 and TRBJ2-3; D not certain. The germline V gene encodes CDR1 MNHEY and CDR2 SVGAGI. Trimming took 2 bases from V and 2 from J, leaving 11 bases between them. This CDR3 has 15 amino acids.

In regard to this clone: This is likely an artifact of a read error, given a far larger clone one base away. The chain employs TRBV3-1 (or the pseudogene TRBV3-2) and TRBJ2-3, with 10 bases identical to TRBD2. Germline trimming cut 8 bases from V and 1 base from J; bases unmatched to any gene: 0. Germline values: CDR1 LGHDT, CDR2 YNNKEL (reference sequence). The CDR3 has 13 amino acids. CDR3: CASGTSGTDTQYF. The CDR3 DNA sequence: TGTGCCAGCGGGACTAGCGGCACAGATACGCAGTATTTT.

The CDR3 spells CASSLGGNTEAFF. CDR3 nucleotides: TGTGCCAGCAGCTTAGGAGGGAACACTGAAGCTTTCTTT. V gene TRBV11-3 combines with J gene TRBJ1-1; D remains ambiguous. Germline CDR1 SGHNT, CDR2 YENEEA. This CDR3 contains 13 residues. Trimming removed 1 base from V and 1 base from J, with 4 bases in between.